This T cell receptor beta chain is from a study of siplizumab effects on memory and regulatory T cells. Study findings and constraints: A mean of about 70% of mappable alloreactive CD4+ clones were Treg-derived with siplizumab, compared with 26.9% in controls.

This CDR3 contains 15 residues. V was clipped by 6 bases and J by 1 base, with 13 bases between them. The germline gives CDR1 SNHLY, CDR2 FYNNEI. A note on this clone: The antigen is not known.

The data were produced by immunoSEQ multiplex PCR, yet TCRdb's version contains in-frame clones alone and is incomplete. The profile shows 70,000 or so clones, about 89% of them singletons. Material for sequencing was CD8+ T cells sorted from blood. The chain combines TRBV2 with TRBJ1-5; possible D gene TRBD1, 5 bases. The origin of this receptor is a human donor in good health. The CDR3: CASSMGPTSNQPQHF. The CDR3 region has the DNA TGTGCCAGCAGCATGGGACCAACCAGCAATCAGCCCCAGCATTTT.